This TCR beta chain was identified during a study of response to subunit inactivated influenza vaccine. Study-level findings and limits: After each seasonal influenza vaccination, few new T cells are recruited, the authors suggested.

The CDR3 sequence is 15 residues long. Germline V gene data show CDR1 as SGDLS and CDR2 as YYNGEE. The V segment lost 2 bases and the J segment 4 bases; nucleotides outside the gene matches: 5. In its sample, this clonotype was seen a few times. Antigen specificity is unknown. TCRdb re-called the RT-PCR reads with MiXCR, one entry per CDR3 protein. The sample lists around 470,000 distinct CDR3 sequences, about 7.2% seen once, with roughly 13% in the top ten. The sequencing used PBMCs from blood, collected roughly 24 months after vaccination. This rearrangement joins TRBV9 to TRBJ2-1, with TRBD2 identical over 8 bases. The source is a man in his fifties or sixties who received an inactivated influenza vaccine. The DNA for the CDR3 is TGTGCCAGCAGCGTGAGCGGGGGAACGTACAATGAGCAGTTCTTC. Its protein is CASSVSGGTYNEQFF.